This TCR beta chain was retrieved from a study of blood T cell repertoires in COVID-19. At the level of the study: Researchers got acute and convalescent COVID-19 samples from the United States, Italy and Spain. PBMCs, B-cell-depleted T cells, or T cells were the source of the cDNA or gDNA that made up the material.

The germline CDR1 and CDR2 sequences are WSHSY and SAAADI. CDR3 length: 14 residues. Trimming removed 1 base at V and 3 bases at J, with 10 bases between. In the source study's methods: Estimates of nucleated cell counts were drawn from the amplification of reference gene primers. Repertoires were generated with immunoSEQ multiplex PCR, while TCRdb's copy carries only in-frame clones and drops some. V, J and clone size are taken as reported in that table, and D and trimming were inferred from the DNA itself. The data show about 61,000 clones, about nine tenths seen once. The J gene is TRBJ2-7, the V gene TRBV10-2, with D possibly TRBD2 on 5 matching bases. Material: peripheral blood. The clonotype was recovered from a woman aged 45-65 years with active or convalescent COVID-19. This chain's CDR3 is CASSELSGSYEQYF. The DNA of the CDR3 is TGCGCCAGCAGTGAGTTGAGTGGGAGCTACGAGCAGTACTTC.